The source of this TCR beta chain is a study of blood T cell repertoires in COVID-19. Study in general: The analysed material was cDNA or gDNA that came from T cells, B-cell-depleted T cells, or PBMCs.

V was cut by 4 bases and J by 4 bases, with 10 bases left in between. Germline CDR1 reads KGHSH; CDR2 reads LQKENI. This CDR3 comprises 14 residues. Authors' analysis steps: The assay estimated nucleated cells by amplifying reference gene primers. Using immunoSEQ multiplex PCR, the repertoire was profiled, and TCRdb retains in-frame clones only, with some absent. The DNA was the basis for D and trimming; V, J and clone size are from that table. The data contain just over 300,000 clones, roughly 87% of them singletons. Sequencing used peripheral blood. The rearrangement links TRBV18 to TRBJ1-4; the D gene is possibly TRBD1 (5 bases). The clonotype originates from a young man with active or convalescent COVID-19. In nucleotides, the CDR3 is TGTGCCAGCTCACTGACAGCCGGTAATGAAAAACTGTTTTTT. It encodes CASSLTAGNEKLFF.